At least ten counts were recorded for the clone carrying this T cell receptor beta chain. The sample comes from a study of Graves' ophthalmopathy and Graves' hyperthyroidism. The CDR3 runs to 16 residues. J was trimmed by 5 bases and V by 5 bases; bases with no gene match: 10. Germline CDR1 MDHEN, CDR2 SYDVKM. RNA transcripts provided the template for amplifying TCR beta CDR3 regions. HTBI primers primed a first-round RT-PCR, and a second-round multiplex PCR followed. TCRdb ran MiXCR on the multiplex PCR reads and lists one entry per CDR3 protein. Among some 350,000 distinct CDR3 sequences listed, approximately 17% were seen once.

Sequenced material: peripheral blood. The J gene is TRBJ2-2, the V gene TRBV28; 8 bases agree with TRBD1. The TCR comes from an adult woman with stable Graves' hyperthyroidism. In nucleotides, the CDR3 is TGTGCCAGCAGTCTTACCTACAGGGGGGATACCGGGGAGCTGTTTTTT. Protein: CASSLTYRGDTGELFF.